The 9 T cell receptor beta chains given below trace back to one sample, sequenced in a study of blood T cell repertoires in COVID-19. TCRdb's table, derived via immunoSEQ multiplex PCR, lists solely in-frame clones and lacks some. The table lists 250,000 to 300,000 clones, 80% to 90% of them singletons, with 3.5% to 5% in the top ten. Input material: peripheral blood. The receptors here all came from a man in his 60s with acute or convalescent COVID-19.

The genes are TRBV7-8 and TRBJ1-6; D uncertain. The V gene's germline CDR1 is SGHVS and CDR2 FQNEAQ. V lost 5 bases and J 9 bases, leaving 11 bases between the germline ends. The CDR3 contains 13 residues. CDR3: CASSPREFSPLHF. In DNA form, the CDR3 reads TGTGCCAGCAGCCCTAGAGAATTTTCACCCCTCCACTTT.

The genes are TRBV4-1 and TRBJ1-1; a possible D gene is TRBD1 (5 bases). This CDR3 is 13 amino acids long. The V and J ends lost 4 bases and 1 base respectively, with 7 bases between them. The germline gives CDR1 MGHRA, CDR2 YSYEKL. The CDR3 coding sequence is TGCGCCAGCAGCCTGGGGGGGAACACTGAAGCTTTCTTT. This encodes CASSLGGNTEAFF.

Only a few counts were recorded for this clone. The rearrangement uses TRBV4-2 and TRBJ2-3, with D possibly TRBD2 on 5 matching bases. With 1 base removed from V and 1 base from J, the gap between germline ends came to 9 bases. The CDR3 is 15 amino acids. Germline loops: CDR1 LGHNA, CDR2 YNFKEQ. The CDR3 here is CASSQGGPRTDTQYF. CDR3 nucleotides: TGTGCCAGCAGCCAAGGAGGGCCCCGCACAGATACGCAGTATTTT.

The V and J genes are TRBV6-5 and TRBJ2-2; D may be TRBD1 (6 bases). The germline CDR1 and CDR2 sequences are MNHEY and SVGAGI. The V end was cut by 6 bases, the J end by 7 bases, with 12 bases between. This CDR3 comprises 13 residues. The CDR3 coding sequence is TGTGCCAGCAGCCGTCAGGGGAACGGGGAGCTGTTTTTT. The encoded protein is CASSRQGNGELFF.

Points on this clone: Within the sample, other DNA sequences also encode this same CDR3. The rearrangement links TRBV5-6 to TRBJ1-2; perhaps TRBD1 as D (6 bases). The CDR3 spans 15 residues. V lost 0 bases and J lost 4, with 13 bases in between. CDR1 is SGHDT, CDR2 YYEEEE, per germline. CDR3 coding DNA: TGTGCCAGCAGCTTGGAGGGCAGGGGTGGCTATGGCTACACCTTC. It specifies CASSLEGRGGYGYTF.

This clone was detected a few times. The chain combines TRBV10-3 with TRBJ1-2; D not certain. The germline CDR1 and CDR2 sequences are ENHRY and SYGVKD. Trimming took off 0 bases at V and 4 bases at J, with 12 bases between the two ends. The CDR3 contains 15 residues. The CDR3 DNA is TGTGCCATCAGTGAGTCTCACGGAGAGAGCTATGGCTACACCTTC. This codes for CAISESHGESYGYTF.

The chain links TRBV7-6 to TRBJ2-7; a weak D match, TRBD2 (6 bases). Trimming pared 3 bases from V and 0 bases from J, leaving 12 bases between. The germline CDR1 and CDR2 sequences are SGHVS and FNYEAQ. CDR3 size: 15 residues. The CDR3 DNA reads as TGTGCCAGCAGCTTGGGGACTGTAAGCTCCTACGAGCAGTACTTC. Its protein product is CASSLGTVSSYEQYF. The full variable domain, its missing parts supplied by reference TRBV7-6 and TRBJ2-7, is GAGVSQSPRYKVTKRGQDVALRCDPISGHVSLYWYRQALGQGPEFLTYFNYEAQQDKSGLPNDRFSAERPEGSISTLTIQRTEQRDSAMYRCASSLGTVSSYEQYFGPGTRLTVT.

The V and J genes are TRBV10-1 and TRBJ2-5; possibly TRBD2 for D (6 bases). The germline CDR1 and CDR2 sequences are WNHNN and SYGVQD (reference sequence). The ends were cut back, 3 bases at V and 5 bases at J, with 22 bases in the middle. The CDR3 totals 17 residues. CDR3 sequence: CASSDAGLQGGVETQYF. CDR3 bases: TGCGCCAGCAGTGATGCGGGGTTGCAGGGCGGCGTGGAGACCCAGTACTTC.

The genes are TRBV11-3 and TRBJ2-7, with D tentatively TRBD1 (6 bases). V was cut by 5 bases and J by 5 bases, with 10 bases left in between. The CDR3 spans 12 residues. CDR1 and CDR2 (germline): SGHNT, YENEEA. The CDR3 sequence: CASSPRQDEQYF. The CDR3 DNA sequence: TGTGCCAGCAGCCCTCGACAGGACGAGCAGTACTTC.